A single sample is the source of the 30 T cell receptor beta chains below, sequenced in a study of long-term antiretroviral therapy in people with HIV. Researchers ran immunoSEQ v3.0 at survey level. The method was immunoSEQ multiplex PCR; TCRdb's version includes in-frame clones alone and lacks a portion of them. The sample has 20,000 to 30,000 clones, 79% seen once. The sequenced sample was unsorted PBMCs, obtained 1.2 years after starting antiretroviral therapy. The source is a woman in her thirties or forties with HIV.

This clone showed up just a few times. The chain has TRBV6-5 and TRBJ2-1; D possibly corresponds to TRBD2 (5 bases). The germline V and J ends were trimmed by 5 bases and 0 bases, with 11 bases remaining between them. In germline, CDR1 is MNHEY, CDR2 SVGAGI. CDR3 length: 15 residues. The CDR3 DNA follows: TGTGCCAGCAGTATAGGACTCAGCTCCTACAATGAGCAGTTCTTC. It yields the protein CASSIGLSSYNEQFF.

The table lists this clone with a count of one. This rearrangement joins TRBV5-1 to TRBJ1-4; D not certain. V gave up 4 bases and J gave up 0 bases, with 16 bases separating them. The CDR3 has 17 amino acids. Germline V gene lookup returns CDR1 SGHRS and CDR2 YFSETQ. The CDR3 DNA reads as TGCGCCAGCAGCACAGCCAAGGAGGGTGCAACTAATGAAAAACTGTTTTTT. It is translated as CASSTAKEGATNEKLFF.

This clone showed up just a few times. The chain couples TRBV6-5 to TRBJ1-2; no firm D call. CDR1 and CDR2 (germline): MNHEY, SVGAGI. The length of the CDR3 is 13 residues. The V and J ends lost 0 bases and 8 bases respectively, with 10 bases between them. The chain's CDR3 is CASSYSGMSGYTF. CDR3 nucleotide sequence: TGTGCCAGCAGTTACTCCGGGATGAGCGGCTACACCTTC.

This clone was detected once. The V and J genes are TRBV5-6 and TRBJ1-3; no clear D. CDR3 length: 15 amino acids. V was trimmed by 4 bases and J by 0 bases, leaving 11 bases between them. Germline lookup yields CDR1 SGHDT and CDR2 YYEEEE. The CDR3 loop reads CASSTRRISGNTIYF. In DNA, the CDR3 is TGTGCCAGCAGCACCCGACGGATCTCTGGAAACACCATATATTTT.

The chain joins TRBV7-2 to TRBJ2-7, with 11 positions matching TRBD2. In germline, CDR1 is SGHTA, CDR2 FQGNSA. The CDR3 contains 15 residues. The J segment lost 2 bases and the V segment lost 2 bases, leaving 2 bases of the junction unmatched. This CDR3 reads CASSLMTSGAYEQYF. The CDR3 coding sequence is TGTGCCAGCAGCTTAATGACTAGCGGGGCCTACGAGCAGTACTTC.

This clone was seen once. The rearrangement links TRBV4-3 to TRBJ2-4, with D perhaps matching TRBD1 (5 bases). Germline assignment: CDR1 LGHNA and CDR2 YSLEER. Trimming removed 0 bases from V and 4 bases from J, with 16 bases in between. The CDR3 has 17 residues. CDR3 in amino acids: CASSQDLGKQVKNIQYF. DNA for the CDR3: TGCGCCAGCAGCCAAGATCTGGGAAAACAGGTGAAAAACATTCAGTACTTC.

The genes are TRBV29-1 and TRBJ2-3, with no clear D. CDR3 length: 10 amino acids. V gave up 4 bases and J gave up 2 bases, with 1 base separating them. Germline lookup yields CDR1 SQVTM and CDR2 ANQGSEA. CDR3 nucleotides: TGCAGCGTTGTCACAGATACGCAGTATTTT. This encodes CSVVTDTQYF.

This rearrangement joins TRBV30 to TRBJ2-5, with 8 positions matching TRBD2. Germline values: CDR1 GTSNPN, CDR2 SVGIG (reference sequence). This CDR3 comprises 17 residues. The ends lost 3 bases at V and 5 bases at J; junction bases unmatched: 17. Written as DNA, the CDR3 is TGTGCCTGGAGCACCCCGGGGGGGGAGCGGTCGCGGGAGACCCAGTACTTC. Its translation: CAWSTPGGERSRETQYF.

V is TRBV18 and J is TRBJ1-5, with D unclear. Germline-derived CDR1 and CDR2 are KGHSH and LQKENI. The V end was cut by 6 bases, the J end by 0 bases, with 9 bases between. This CDR3 region has 14 residues. The CDR3 sequence: CASSTLDSNQPQHF. CDR3 bases: TGTGCCAGCTCGACCTTAGATAGCAATCAGCCCCAGCATTTT.

The chain combines TRBV12-5 with TRBJ1-1, with D maybe TRBD1 (5 bases). CDR1 is LGHNT and CDR2 is FRNRAP in the germline V gene. This CDR3 has 14 amino acids. V gave up 3 bases and J gave up 0 bases, with 8 bases separating them. The CDR3 DNA reads TGTGCTAGTGGTTTTTGGGGGTTGAACACTGAAGCTTTCTTT. Translated: CASGFWGLNTEAFF.

This sequence joins TRBV7-9 and TRBJ1-3; 8 bases are shared with TRBD1. The ends lost 8 bases at V and 4 bases at J; junction bases unmatched: 10. The germline CDR1 and CDR2 sequences are SEHNR and FQNEAQ (reference sequence). The CDR3 covers 15 residues. For the CDR3, the DNA is TGTGCCAGCGGAGAATGGACAGGGCCCGGAAACACCATATATTTT. Translation: CASGEWTGPGNTIYF.

The rearrangement uses TRBV5-8 and TRBJ2-3; D perhaps matches TRBD2 (5 bases). V was trimmed by 4 bases and J by 5 bases, leaving 20 bases between them. The CDR3 runs to 16 residues. Germline CDR1 SGHTS, CDR2 YDEGEE. The CDR3 sequence is CASSNKRDYSGDTQYF. The CDR3 DNA sequence: TGTGCCAGCAGCAACAAAAGAGACTACAGCGGAGATACGCAGTATTTT.

The chain couples TRBV6-5 to TRBJ2-1; D remains ambiguous. Germline CDR1 is MNHEY and CDR2 is SVGAGI. This CDR3 contains 15 residues. V was cut by 0 bases and J by 7 bases, with 13 bases left in between. The CDR3 sequence is CASSYSPLSGNEQFF. The CDR3 bases are TGTGCCAGCAGTTACTCGCCGTTGTCGGGTAATGAGCAGTTCTTC.

This sequence joins TRBV5-8 and TRBJ2-2, with D tentatively TRBD2 (5 bases). V dropped 10 bases and J dropped 2 bases, with 18 bases sitting between them. The CDR3 covers 15 residues. CDR1 is SGHTS, CDR2 YDEGEE, per germline. The CDR3 sequence: CAYSRLSLNTGELFF. In DNA, the CDR3 is TGTGCCTACTCAAGACTATCATTAAACACCGGGGAGCTGTTTTTT.

The chain links TRBV4-2 to TRBJ2-1; 9 nucleotides line up with TRBD2. The CDR3 contains 16 residues. Germline V gives CDR1 LGHNA, CDR2 YNFKEQ. V trimming: 1 base; J trimming: 3 bases; junction bases outside the gene matches: 4. The CDR3 coding sequence is TGTGCCAGCAGCCAAGCGTTACTAGCGGGCTACAATGAGCAGTTCTTC. Protein product: CASSQALLAGYNEQFF.

CDR3 in amino acids: CASSIAASVSYEQYF. CDR3 DNA: TGTGCCAGTAGTATAGCGGCTAGCGTCTCCTACGAGCAGTACTTC. The chain combines TRBV19 with TRBJ2-7; weak D call: TRBD2 (6 bases). This CDR3 region has 15 residues. From germline, CDR1 is LNHDA and CDR2 SQIVND (reference sequence). Trimming removed 1 base at V and 0 bases at J, with 10 bases between.

The chain has TRBV7-9 and TRBJ1-5, with D uncertain. The CDR3 is 16 residues long. Trimming took 5 bases from V and 0 from J, leaving 14 bases between them. Germline V CDR1 and CDR2: SEHNR, FQNEAQ (reference sequence). The CDR3 loop reads CASSPSTGFSNQPQHF. The CDR3 coding sequence is TGTGCCAGCAGCCCATCGACGGGCTTTAGCAATCAGCCCCAGCATTTT.

This sequence joins TRBV2 and TRBJ2-2; the D gene is possibly TRBD2 (6 bases). Per the germline V gene, CDR1 is SNHLY and CDR2 is FYNNEI. V dropped 6 bases and J dropped 1 base, with 15 bases sitting between them. The CDR3 is made up of 16 amino acids. The CDR3 reads CASRDARAGNTGELFF. CDR3 bases: TGTGCCAGCAGGGACGCCCGAGCGGGGAACACCGGGGAGCTGTTTTTT.

This clone was detected a few times. The V and J genes are TRBV5-4 and TRBJ2-6; 9 bases agree with TRBD1. The CDR3 runs to 17 residues. V was clipped by 5 bases and J by 3 bases; unmatched bases: 9. Germline V gives CDR1 SGHNT, CDR2 YYREEE (reference sequence). Here the CDR3 reads CASRYTGGAGGANVLTF. In nucleotides, the CDR3 is TGTGCCAGCAGGTATACAGGGGGCGCAGGTGGGGCCAACGTCCTGACTTTC.

The V call is TRBV12-5, the J call TRBJ1-5, with a possible D match to TRBD1 (5 bases). The ends were cut back, 7 bases at V and 2 bases at J, with 12 bases in the middle. From germline, CDR1 is LGHNT and CDR2 FRNRAP. The CDR3 is made up of 14 amino acids. The CDR3, as DNA: TGTGCTAGTGTTCGGGGGGAAGGCAATCAGCCCCAGCATTTT. Protein: CASVRGEGNQPQHF.

The sample holds a few counts of this clone. The CDR3, as DNA: TGCGCCAGCAGCTTGGCGCGGGAGGGTGCCGGGGAGCTGTTTTTT. It codes for CASSLAREGAGELFF. V gene TRBV5-1 combines with J gene TRBJ2-2; TRBD2 agrees at 9 bases. The J segment lost 6 bases and the V segment lost 0 bases, leaving 3 bases of the junction unmatched. In germline, CDR1 is SGHRS, CDR2 YFSETQ. The CDR3 totals 15 residues.

The gene calls are TRBV7-9 and TRBJ2-7; TRBD1 matches 10 bases. This CDR3 has 13 amino acids. The germline V gene encodes CDR1 SEHNR and CDR2 FQNEAQ (reference sequence). V was clipped by 5 bases and J by 5 bases; unmatched bases: 3. CDR3 region: CASSLTGGDEQYF. CDR3 sequence (DNA): TGTGCCAGCAGCCTGACAGGGGGCGACGAGCAGTACTTC.

The V call is TRBV7-2, the J call TRBJ2-1, with no clear D. CDR1 is SGHTA and CDR2 is FQGNSA in the germline V gene. CDR3 size: 13 residues. V was cut by 7 bases and J by 10 bases, with 17 bases left in between. The CDR3 sequence is CASTRGAKMEQFF. For the CDR3, the DNA is TGTGCCAGCACCCGAGGAGCAAAGATGGAGCAGTTCTTC.

V gene TRBV2 combines with J gene TRBJ1-1; the D gene is possibly TRBD1 (5 bases). The ends were cut back, 4 bases at V and 2 bases at J, with 8 bases in the middle. The germline V gene has CDR1 SNHLY and CDR2 FYNNEI. This CDR3 has 13 amino acids. The CDR3 DNA reads as TGTGCCAGCAGTGGCCGGGACAACACTGAAGCTTTCTTT. It translates to CASSGRDNTEAFF.

The V and J genes are TRBV7-9 and TRBJ2-7; 8 bases map to TRBD1. The CDR3 spans 16 residues. V lost 5 bases to trimming and J lost 2 bases; unmatched junction nucleotides: 11. The germline V gene has CDR1 SEHNR and CDR2 FQNEAQ (reference sequence). The CDR3 DNA follows: TGTGCCAGCAGCCCTAGGGACAGGTTGGTAACCTACGAGCAGTACTTC. Protein: CASSPRDRLVTYEQYF.

Here the CDR3 DNA reads TGCGCCAGCAGCCAACGGCCGCGGGAGACCCAGTACTTC. The encoded protein is CASSQRPRETQYF. The chain couples TRBV4-1 to TRBJ2-5; D remains unclear. Looked up from germline, CDR1 is MGHRA and CDR2 is YSYEKL. The CDR3 contains 13 residues. Trimming pared 2 bases from V and 5 bases from J, leaving 9 bases between.

The chain couples TRBV6-5 to TRBJ1-5; 9 nucleotides agree with TRBD1. Germline V gives CDR1 MNHEY, CDR2 SVGAGI. This CDR3 has 14 residues. Germline trimming cut 5 bases from V and 5 bases from J; bases unmatched to any gene: 4. The CDR3: CASSGTGGYQPQHF. As DNA, the CDR3 is TGTGCCAGCAGTGGAACAGGGGGCTATCAGCCCCAGCATTTT.

The V gene is TRBV15, the J gene TRBJ1-5; 8 nucleotides agree with TRBD1. Germline trimming cut 2 bases from V and 7 bases from J; bases unmatched to any gene: 7. CDR3 length equals 15 residues. Germline lookup yields CDR1 LNHNV and CDR2 YYDKDF (reference sequence). This CDR3 reads CATSRQTGEGQPQHF. CDR3 bases: TGTGCCACCAGCAGACAGACAGGGGAGGGCCAGCCCCAGCATTTT.

The chain has TRBV27 and TRBJ1-1; a weak D match, TRBD1 (5 bases). Germline V lookup: CDR1 MNHEY, CDR2 SMNVEV (reference sequence). Trimming stripped 7 bases from V and 5 bases from J, with 20 bases between. The CDR3 spans 15 residues. This chain's CDR3 is CASTPRVRAGTEAFF. The DNA for the CDR3 is TGTGCCAGCACTCCACGGGTCAGGGCAGGGACTGAAGCTTTCTTT.

The chain is built from TRBV14 and TRBJ2-1; 7 bases agree with TRBD1. Germline CDR1 and CDR2: SGHDN and FVKESK. V lost 4 bases to trimming and J lost 0 bases; unmatched junction nucleotides: 6. The CDR3 runs to 16 residues. Written as DNA, the CDR3 is TGTGCCAGCAGCCCTAAAGGGGACAGCTCCTACAATGAGCAGTTCTTC. Its translation is CASSPKGDSSYNEQFF.